The 9 T cell receptor beta chains below were found in one sample sequenced in a study of naive and memory T cell subsets. Adult healthy volunteers gave 2.5 ml peripheral blood for whole-blood RNA. Blood and skin TCR RNA was reverse transcribed with alpha and beta constant primers. TCRdb independently ran MiXCR on the 5' RACE reads; one entry per CDR3 protein. The sample holds roughly 26,000 distinct CDR3 sequences, around a quarter seen once. The receptors were sampled from a female donor in good health.

This clonotype has a handful of counts. CDR3 protein: CASRPATNEKLFF. CDR3 DNA sequence: TGTGCCAGCAGGCCTGCAACTAATGAAAAACTGTTTTTT. The chain employs TRBV6-2 or TRBV6-3 and TRBJ1-4; D gene uncertain. The CDR3 is made up of 13 amino acids. The V gene's germline CDR1 is MNHEY and CDR2 SVGEGT. V shed 6 bases and J shed 0 bases, with 5 bases lying between them.

This chain joins TRBV6-6 and TRBJ2-7; no clear D. V was cut by 6 bases and J by 3 bases, with 18 bases left in between. Germline CDR1 MNHNY, CDR2 SVGAGI (reference sequence). The CDR3 is 15 amino acids. CDR3 nucleotide sequence: TGTGCCAGCAGACTGACGGGCGCCGTGGGCTACGAGCAGTACTTC. Protein: CASRLTGAVGYEQYF.

The V and J genes are TRBV29-1 and TRBJ2-5; D unclear. The CDR3 is made up of 11 amino acids. The V gene's germline CDR1 is SQVTM and CDR2 ANQGSEA. V shed 5 bases and J shed 4 bases, with 8 bases lying between them. In nucleotides, the CDR3 is TGCAGCGTTTCTGGGTTAGAGACCCAGTACTTC. Translated: CSVSGLETQYF.

The V and J genes are TRBV20-1 and TRBJ1-5; no firm D call. Germline V gene data show CDR1 as DFQATT and CDR2 as SNEGSKA (reference sequence). V was cut by 6 bases and J by 3 bases, with 12 bases left in between. The CDR3 is made up of 13 amino acids. CDR3 sequence (DNA): TGCAGTGCCCGACGAGGCATCAATCAGCCCCAGCATTTT. Its translation: CSARRGINQPQHF.

The sample holds a few counts of this clonotype. The chain uses TRBV5-4 and TRBJ1-5; D remains ambiguous. This CDR3 has 14 amino acids. The germline V gene has CDR1 SGHNT and CDR2 YYREEE (reference sequence). The ends were cut back, 4 bases at V and 2 bases at J, with 10 bases in the middle. CDR3 nucleotides: TGTGCCAGCAGCCCGGGAATTGGCAATCAGCCCCAGCATTTT. Translating gives CASSPGIGNQPQHF. Variable domain in full (rest from reference TRBV5-4 and TRBJ1-5): ETGVTQSPTHLIKTRGQQVTLRCSSQSGHNTVSWYQQALGQGPQFIFQYYREEENGRGNFPPRFSGLQFPNYSSELNVNALELDDSALYLCASSPGIGNQPQHFGDGTRLSIL.

This clonotype has a single count. J is TRBJ1-4 and V is TRBV6-5, with TRBD1 as a possible D gene (5 bases). CDR1 MNHEY and CDR2 SVGAGI come from the germline V gene. The CDR3 runs 11 residues. The V end lost 10 bases, the J end lost 8 bases, and 11 bases lay between the germline ends. The CDR3 sequence is CATRRGEKLFF. The CDR3 bases are TGTGCCACGAGACGGGGGGAAAAACTGTTTTTT.

This clonotype is classed as medium-sized. CDR3 amino acids: CASSHLAAYNEQFF. The DNA for the CDR3 is TGTGCCAGCAGCCATCTAGCGGCCTACAATGAGCAGTTCTTC. The chain carries TRBV7-9 and TRBJ2-1; 7 nucleotides match TRBD2. This CDR3 region has 14 residues. Germline V gene data show CDR1 as SEHNR and CDR2 as FQNEAQ (reference sequence). The trim removed 5 bases at V and 2 bases at J, leaving 3 bases unmatched.

Regarding this clonotype: A read error is possible here, since a much larger clone lies one base away. The chain has TRBV6-1 and TRBJ1-2, with 7 nucleotides matching TRBD1. V gave up 10 bases and J gave up 10 bases; unmatched junction bases: 12. The germline gives CDR1 MNHNS, CDR2 SASEGT. This CDR3 comprises 12 residues. CDR3 loop: CAIAPQGGVYTF. For the CDR3, the DNA is TGTGCCATCGCTCCGCAGGGGGGAGTCTACACCTTC.

This rearrangement joins TRBV29-1 to TRBJ2-7; 8 nucleotides match TRBD2. Germline V gene data show CDR1 as SQVTM and CDR2 as ANQGSEA. This CDR3 contains 13 residues. V shed 4 bases, J shed 3 bases, and the junction held 5 bases outside the gene matches. CDR3: CSVVTSVDYEQYF. CDR3 bases: TGCAGCGTTGTGACTAGCGTCGACTACGAGCAGTACTTC.